A selection of T cell receptor beta chains follows, all from one sample in a study of chemoradiotherapy in HPV16-positive cancers. Sequencing was performed with immunoSEQ multiplex PCR; in TCRdb, only in-frame clones are kept and a portion is missing. The table includes more than 4,000 clones, 90% to 95% detected once. The sample in question was tumor tissue, obtained from a patient who underwent chemoradiotherapy. The receptors stem from a human donor with HPV-associated anogenital cancer. The conserved cysteine and the conserved F or W are not part of the CDR3 here. The order of the fields is V gene, CDR3 length, CDR3 protein.

TRBV9	14	ASSVVASGMYNEQF
TRBV6-1	12	ASVPAGTTYEQY
TRBV6-1	11	ASSVTAGETQY
TRBV6-1	13	ASSRDRGQVETQY
TRBV10-2	10	ASSERFYEQY
TRBV7-2	11	ASRDREFSPLH
TRBV28	11	ASSTGGHYEQY
TRBV19	14	ASSIGGQGSGQQAF
TRBV18	13	ASSPLRTLNTEAF
TRBV30	10	AWSRTGLEQY
TRBV15	11	ATSPQGNTEAF
TRBV6-5	14	ASSYFFRGSYNEQF
TRBV7-2	12	ASSLGGSYYEQY
TRBV30	12	AWAYGGSKTEQY
TRBV13	13	ASSLSMYRTDTQY
TRBV10-3	13	AISDSRGDSYEQY
TRBV10-3	12	AISESTNYNEQF
TRBV6-1	13	ASSGVSPGLQGYT
TRBV25-1	14	ASSLEGGGTGNTIY
TRBV15	12	ATSWETGPSGYT
TRBV20-1	9	SARRAGELF
TRBV2	12	ASRTGLYNSPLH
TRBV4-3	14	ASSQEEGSGANVLT
TRBV11-2	14	ASSQTSGGAINEQF
TRBV27	12	ASSLKGVDSPLH
TRBV6-1	14	ASSEKGGGGSDTQY
TRBV9	10	ASSTHQETQY
TRBV10-3	14	AISEPQGRSLNEQY
TRBV5-1	13	ASSLYGGENQPQH
TRBV28	14	ASSPVTAYSNQPQH
TRBV7-2	14	ASRLAGVFVTDTQY